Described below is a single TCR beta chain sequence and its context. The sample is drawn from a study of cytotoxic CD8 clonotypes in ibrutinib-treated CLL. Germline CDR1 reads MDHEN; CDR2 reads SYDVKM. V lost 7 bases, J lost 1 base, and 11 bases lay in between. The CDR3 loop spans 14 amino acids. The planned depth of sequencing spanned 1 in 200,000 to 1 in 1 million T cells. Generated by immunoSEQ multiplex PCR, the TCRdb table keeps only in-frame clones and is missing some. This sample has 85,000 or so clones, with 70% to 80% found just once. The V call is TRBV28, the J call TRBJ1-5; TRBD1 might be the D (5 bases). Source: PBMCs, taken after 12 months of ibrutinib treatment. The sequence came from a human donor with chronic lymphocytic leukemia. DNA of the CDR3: TGTGCCAGCACCTGGGGGACGAGCAATCAGCCCCAGCATTTT. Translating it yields CASTWGTSNQPQHF.